Given below is one T cell receptor (beta chain) in context. In the original workflow: Reference gene primer amplification gave estimated nucleated cell counts. The data were produced by immunoSEQ multiplex PCR, yet TCRdb's version contains in-frame clones alone and is incomplete. From that table come the V and J calls and clone size; the DNA was used to work out D and trimming. In the table there are 99,000 or so clones, around 90% of which are singletons. The sample belongs to a study of blood T cell repertoires in COVID-19. Study-wide context: Samples taken during acute and convalescent COVID-19 were collected in the United States, Italy and Spain. In each case, the material was cDNA or gDNA derived from T cells, B-cell-depleted T cells, or PBMCs.

This TCR was sampled from a human donor in a cohort sampled during active COVID-19. The sample was peripheral blood.

CDR3 bases: TGTGCCAGCAGCTTAGGGCCATATCAGCCCCAGCATTTT. Amino acid sequence: CASSLGPYQPQHF. The chain combines TRBV7-9 with TRBJ1-5; D not certain. Trimming removed 1 base at V and 5 bases at J, with 6 bases between. The CDR3 totals 13 residues. Germline V gene lookup returns CDR1 SEHNR and CDR2 FQNEAQ (reference sequence).